This T cell receptor beta chain was identified during a study of metastatic and nonmetastatic thyroid tumors. In the study overall: Thyroid patients, malignant and benign, had repertoires compared across blood and tumor or nodule tissue.

Patients were all untreated before their thyroid surgery. The study, taken as a whole, reports: Across blood and tumor, TCR beta diversity in malignant thyroid tumors was reportedly significantly higher than in benign nodules.

Original analysis: Across clinicopathological groups, CDR3 differences served as the basis for building a distant-metastasis classifier for papillary thyroid cancer. TCRdb re-processed the PCR reads through MiXCR. None of the V and J calls come from the authors' own analysis; TCRdb made them. The data contain 85,000 to 95,000 clones, about 16% of them seen just once; the ten biggest clones take up about 3.9%. The germline V and J ends were trimmed by 0 bases and 6 bases, with 14 bases remaining between them. The CDR3 is made up of 15 amino acids. Germline lookup yields CDR1 SGHRS and CDR2 YFSETQ. To note about this clone: Its specificity is unknown.

This sequence joins TRBV5-1 and TRBJ2-3, with D maybe TRBD1 (6 bases). This sequence was found in a female donor with papillary thyroid cancer or a benign thyroid nodule (not recorded which). Some clones in this sample may be carry-over from other donors' samples. The sequencing input was blood. CDR3 in DNA: TGCGCCAGCAGCTTGGCCGCGCAGGGGTCGGATACGCAGTATTTT. Its translation is CASSLAAQGSDTQYF. Full variable domain (missing parts from reference TRBV5-1 and TRBJ2-3): KAGVTQTPRYLIKTRGQQVTLSCSPISGHRSVSWYQQTPGQGLQFLFEYFSETQRNKGNFPGRFSGRQFSNSRSEMNVSTLELGDSALYLCASSLAAQGSDTQYFGPGTRLTVL.